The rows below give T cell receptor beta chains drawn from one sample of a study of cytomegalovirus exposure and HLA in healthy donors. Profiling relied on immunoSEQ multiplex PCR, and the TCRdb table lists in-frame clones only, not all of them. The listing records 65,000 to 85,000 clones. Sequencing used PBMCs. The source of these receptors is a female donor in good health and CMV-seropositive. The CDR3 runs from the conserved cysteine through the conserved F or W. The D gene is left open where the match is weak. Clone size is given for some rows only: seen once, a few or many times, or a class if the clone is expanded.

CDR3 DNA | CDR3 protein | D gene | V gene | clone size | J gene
TGCGCCAGCAGCCAAGAGGGAGGGAACACCGGGGAGCTGTTTTTT | CASSQEGGNTGELFF | - | TRBV4-1 | - | TRBJ2-2
TGTGCCAGCAGCTTAGGGGGGACTCCATTCAATGAGCAGTTCTTC | CASSLGGTPFNEQFF | - | TRBV7-9 | - | TRBJ2-1
TGCAGCGTTGACCCCGGGACAGGGGTCAATGAGCAGTTCTTC | CSVDPGTGVNEQFF | TRBD1 | TRBV29-1 | - | TRBJ2-1
TGTGCCAGCACCGTAGAAGAGACCCAGTACTTC | CASTVEETQYF | - | TRBV2 | - | TRBJ2-5
TGTGCCAGCAGTGCTCGGAGTTACGAGCAGTACTTC | CASSARSYEQYF | - | TRBV6-6 | - | TRBJ2-7
TGTGCCAGCAGCTTAATGGGCGTGGGTGTGACGCAGTATTTT | CASSLMGVGVTQYF | - | TRBV7-9 | - | TRBJ2-3
TGCGCCAGCAGCTTGGCCAGGGGGACAGGGGGTACTGAAGCTTTCTTT | CASSLARGTGGTEAFF | TRBD1 | TRBV5-1 | - | TRBJ1-1
TGTGCCAGCAGTGAGGAACTAGAGGGGGACAATGAGCAGTTCTTC | CASSEELEGDNEQFF | - | TRBV6-4 | medium-sized | TRBJ2-1
TGTGCCATCAGGCTGGGGGGGGCGAACACTGAAGCTTTCTTT | CAIRLGGANTEAFF | - | TRBV10-3 | - | TRBJ1-1
TGCGCCAGCAGCCCGAGACAGGGGAGGGCATCGGACACTGAAGCTTTCTTT | CASSPRQGRASDTEAFF | TRBD1 | TRBV4-1 | - | TRBJ1-1
TGTGCCAGCAGCTTAAGGTCCGGGTATAACTATGGCTACACCTTC | CASSLRSGYNYGYTF | - | TRBV11-2 | - | TRBJ1-2
TGTGCCAGCAGTGAAGCGACAGCCAACTCTGGAAACACCATATATTTT | CASSEATANSGNTIYF | - | TRBV6-1 | - | TRBJ1-3
TGTGCCAGCAGCGTAGGGGGACAGGGTATCTACGAGCAGTACTTC | CASSVGGQGIYEQYF | TRBD1 | TRBV9 | - | TRBJ2-7
TGCAGCGTTATGGAAACAGGGATTGCCGGGGAGCTGTTTTTT | CSVMETGIAGELFF | - | TRBV29-1 | - | TRBJ2-2
TGTGCCAGCAGGCGACAGGGGGCGGTGGGCGAGCAGTACTTC | CASRRQGAVGEQYF | TRBD1 | TRBV6-5 | - | TRBJ2-7
TGTGCCAGCAGTTACTCCATAGACACTGAAGCTTTCTTT | CASSYSIDTEAFF | - | TRBV6-5 | - | TRBJ1-1
TGTGCCAGCAGCTTGTCTCTGAACACTGAAGCTTTCTTT | CASSLSLNTEAFF | - | TRBV7-2 | - | TRBJ1-1
TGCAGTGCAAGGCGGGGAGATACGCAGTATTTT | CSARRGDTQYF | - | TRBV20-1 | - | TRBJ2-3
TGTGCCAGCAGCGCTACCGATGGGCTCGAGCAGTTCTTC | CASSATDGLEQFF | - | TRBV5-6 | - | TRBJ2-1
TGCGCCAGCAGCCCGGACACCCATGAGCAGTTCTTC | CASSPDTHEQFF | - | TRBV4-3 | - | TRBJ2-1
TGTGCCGGGAGTGTACGCGGACTAATGAACACTGAAGCTTTCTTT | CAGSVRGLMNTEAFF | - | TRBV30 | - | TRBJ1-1
TGTGCCAGCTCCTTACTAGCGGGAGGGCTTGCCGGGGCCAACGTCCTGACTTTC | CASSLLAGGLAGANVLTF | TRBD2 | TRBV7-9 | - | TRBJ2-6
TGCAGCGTCGCACCACTAGCGGGAGGCGAGCAGTACTTC | CSVAPLAGGEQYF | TRBD2 | TRBV29-1 | - | TRBJ2-7
TGCAGCGTTGGGCAGCGTAAGTCTTACAATGAGCAGTTCTTC | CSVGQRKSYNEQFF | - | TRBV29-1 | - | TRBJ2-1
TGTGCCAGCAGCCGAAGACTAGCGGGAGGCACAGACAATGAGCAGTTCTTC | CASSRRLAGGTDNEQFF | TRBD2 | TRBV7-2 | - | TRBJ2-1
TGCAGCGTTGGCCTAGCGGGACCCACAGATACGCAGTATTTT | CSVGLAGPTDTQYF | TRBD2 | TRBV29-1 | - | TRBJ2-3
TGTGCCAGTACAGACAGGGGGCCCTACGAGCAGTACTTC | CASTDRGPYEQYF | TRBD1 | TRBV28 | - | TRBJ2-7
TGTGCCAGCAGTTATAGGCAGGGGGCGGAAAAACTGTTTTTT | CASSYRQGAEKLFF | TRBD1 | TRBV6-5 | - | TRBJ1-4
TGTGCCAGTAGTATCTCGACAGCGGGGGGGCTGGGCAATGAGCAGTTCTTC | CASSISTAGGLGNEQFF | TRBD2 | TRBV19 | - | TRBJ2-1
TGTGCCAGCAGCTTAGGGCGACTAGCGGTTGCTAATACGCAGTATTTT | CASSLGRLAVANTQYF | TRBD2 | TRBV7-2 | - | TRBJ2-3
TGTGCCTGGAGTAATGCGGGAGGTTATGGCTACACCTTC | CAWSNAGGYGYTF | - | TRBV30 | - | TRBJ1-2
TGTGCCAGCCGACTAGTCTTGGGTCAATACGAGCAGTACTTC | CASRLVLGQYEQYF | - | TRBV2 | - | TRBJ2-7
TGCGCCAGCAGCCAAGAGGGGACAATGTTCTACAATGAGCAGTTCTTC | CASSQEGTMFYNEQFF | - | TRBV4-1 | - | TRBJ2-1
TGTGCCAGCAGCCTCGACATGGCCGAGCAGTACTTC | CASSLDMAEQYF | - | TRBV7-9 | - | TRBJ2-7
TGTGCCATATCAGGGGGCGCGGGAGAGACCCAGTACTTC | CAISGGAGETQYF | TRBD1 | TRBV10-3 | - | TRBJ2-5
TGCGCCAGCAGCTTGGGGACTAGCGGGGCCTACGAGCAGTACTTC | CASSLGTSGAYEQYF | TRBD2 | TRBV5-1 | - | TRBJ2-7
TGTGCCAGCAGCTTAACCACTTTACCAGAGACCCAGTACTTC | CASSLTTLPETQYF | - | TRBV7-9 | - | TRBJ2-5
TGTGCCAGCGTGGGAGGGCCAGGGGGCAACGAGCAGTACTTC | CASVGGPGGNEQYF | - | TRBV28 | - | TRBJ2-7
TGTGCCAGCAGCCAAGACCCGACTAGCGGTTTATACGAGCAGTACTTC | CASSQDPTSGLYEQYF | TRBD2 | TRBV4-2 | - | TRBJ2-7
TGTGCCAGCAGTTTTCGACAGGGGGTCACAGATACGCAGTATTTT | CASSFRQGVTDTQYF | TRBD1 | TRBV28 | - | TRBJ2-3
TGTGCCAGCAGCGTCGCCGGGACAGGGAGCTATGGCTACACCTTC | CASSVAGTGSYGYTF | TRBD1 | TRBV7-2 | - | TRBJ1-2
TGTGCCAGCAGTACTACAGGGAGCGCGAACACCGGGGAGCTGTTTTTT | CASSTTGSANTGELFF | - | TRBV2 | - | TRBJ2-2
TGTGCCAGCAGCTCTAGCGGGGGGGCCGGGGAGCTGTTTTTT | CASSSSGGAGELFF | TRBD2 | TRBV7-6 | - | TRBJ2-2
TGCGCCAGCAGCCACGAACCCGGGACTTCCGCCTACGAGCAGTACTTC | CASSHEPGTSAYEQYF | - | TRBV4-3 | - | TRBJ2-7
TGTGCCAGTCGTAACACTGAAGCTTTCTTT | CASRNTEAFF | - | TRBV6-1 | - | TRBJ1-1